This passage covers 30 T cell receptor beta chains from one sample sequenced in a study of Graves' ophthalmopathy and Graves' hyperthyroidism. Amplified material comprised TCR beta CDR3 regions derived from RNA transcripts. First-round RT-PCR with HTBI primers preceded a second-round multiplex PCR. TCRdb re-called the multiplex PCR reads through MiXCR, storing one row per CDR3 protein. The data show 300,000 to 350,000 distinct CDR3 sequences, with roughly 16% seen just once and roughly an eighth held by the top ten. Sequenced sample: peripheral blood. The source of these receptors is an adult man with Graves' ophthalmopathy.

This clonotype turned up a few times. One junction end disagrees with the germline gene, perhaps due to a read error. This chain uses TRBV15 with TRBJ1-5; TRBD1 might be the D (6 bases). In germline, CDR1 is LNHNV, CDR2 YYDKDF (reference sequence). This CDR3 is 16 amino acids long. As DNA, the CDR3 is TGTGCCACCAGCAGAGATTTTCGGGGGGGCAACCAGCCCCAGCATTTT. Encoded protein: CATSRDFRGGNQPQHF.

This clonotype was seen only a few times. This chain joins TRBV6-1 and TRBJ2-7, with TRBD2 matching 7 bases. Trimming took 6 bases from V and 7 from J; bases not matched to a gene: 12. Germline-derived CDR1 and CDR2 are MNHNS and SASEGT. The CDR3 spans 14 residues. DNA for the CDR3: TGTGCCAGCAGCCCACAGATCGAAGCGGGAGAGCAGTACTTC. Translated: CASSPQIEAGEQYF.

This clonotype was recorded many times. V and J are TRBV15 and TRBJ1-2; D not certain. The CDR3 spans 14 residues. CDR1 is LNHNV, CDR2 YYDKDF, per germline (reference sequence). V was trimmed by 1 base and J by 4 bases, leaving 10 bases between them. The CDR3 sequence: CATSRAPGTYGYTF. The CDR3 DNA is TGTGCCACCAGCAGAGCACCAGGTACCTATGGCTACACCTTC.

In this sample, this clonotype turned up many times. The chain couples TRBV15 to TRBJ1-2; no reliable D call. CDR3 length equals 15 residues. Germline V lookup: CDR1 LNHNV, CDR2 YYDKDF (reference sequence). V lost 4 bases and J lost 5, with 17 bases in between. The CDR3 bases are TGTGCCACCAGCATCTCCCGTGGTCAGTCTTATGGCTACACCTTC. It encodes CATSISRGQSYGYTF.

This clonotype was picked up many times. The chain carries TRBV28 and TRBJ1-1, with D maybe TRBD1 (5 bases). The V end was cut by 4 bases, the J end by 4 bases, with 22 bases between. The CDR3 contains 17 residues. Germline V CDR1 and CDR2: MDHEN, SYDVKM. CDR3 residues: CASSSLSTVRLLTEAFF. For the CDR3, the DNA is TGTGCCAGCAGTTCCCTATCGACAGTCCGGCTACTCACTGAAGCTTTCTTT.

Remarks on this clonotype: One base away lies a much larger clone, so this may be a sequencing read error. V usage is TRBV2 and J usage is TRBJ2-5; weak D call: TRBD1 (5 bases). Germline CDR1 and CDR2: SNHLY and FYNNEI. The CDR3 runs 13 residues. CDR3 coding DNA: TGTGCCAGCAGTGGACAGTACCAAGAGACCCTGTACTTC. Translating it yields CASSGQYQETLYF. Variable domain in full (rest from reference TRBV2 and TRBJ2-5): EPEVTQTPSHQVTQMGQEVILRCVPISNHLYFYWYRQILGQKVEFLVSFYNNEISEKSEIFDDQFSVERPDGSNFTLKIRSTKLEDSAMYFCASSGQYQETLYFGPGTRLLVL.

This clonotype was detected many times. Its ends do not fully match the called genes, so a read error is possible. V and J are TRBV7-9 and TRBJ1-2; D is perhaps TRBD1 (5 bases). This CDR3 contains 13 residues. Germline V gives CDR1 SEHNR, CDR2 FQNEAQ (reference sequence). CDR3 DNA: TGTGCCAGCAGTTTAGCAGGGAACTATGGCTACACCTTC. It encodes CASSLAGNYGYTF. Full variable domain (rest looked up from reference TRBV7-9 and TRBJ1-2): DTGVSQNPRHKITKRGQNVTFRCDPISEHNRLYWYRQTLGQGPEFLTYFQNEAQLEKSRLLSDRFSAERPKGSFSTLEIQRTEQGDSAMYLCASSLAGNYGYTFGSGTRLTVV.

The table lists this clonotype with many counts. This chain joins TRBV6-5 and TRBJ1-2, with TRBD1 matching 12 bases. Germline V gene sequence: CDR1 MNHEY, CDR2 SVGAGI. The CDR3 is made up of 15 amino acids. With V trimmed by 5 bases and J by 8 bases, 9 bases remained unmatched. The CDR3, as DNA: TGTGCCAGCAGTAACCGGGACAGGGGGCCTATAGGCTACACCTTC. Residues: CASSNRDRGPIGYTF.

This clonotype showed up many times. The chain recombines TRBV28 with TRBJ2-7; 11 nucleotides agree with TRBD1. V was clipped by 6 bases and J by 5 bases; unmatched bases: 9. This CDR3 comprises 15 residues. The germline V gene encodes CDR1 MDHEN and CDR2 SYDVKM. The CDR3 DNA sequence: TGTGCCAGCAGAGATACGGGACAGGGGGTAGACGAGCAGTACTTC. Protein product: CASRDTGQGVDEQYF.

This clonotype was counted many times. The V call is TRBV6-5, the J call TRBJ1-3; D uncertain. CDR1 and CDR2 (germline): MNHEY, SVGAGI. The CDR3 totals 12 residues. The CDR3 nucleotides are TGTGCGGTGATTTCCTCTGGAAACACCATATATTTT. This codes for CAVISSGNTIYF.

This clonotype was counted only a few times. V is TRBV30 and J is TRBJ2-7; D not resolved. Germline V gene sequence: CDR1 GTSNPN, CDR2 SVGIG (reference sequence). CDR3 size: 12 residues. Trimming took off 1 base at V and 6 bases at J, with 10 bases between the two ends. The CDR3 region is CAWSAGVREQYF. CDR3 bases: TGTGCCTGGAGTGCGGGTGTCCGCGAGCAGTACTTC.

In this sample, this clonotype turned up many times. The rearrangement uses TRBV10-3 and TRBJ2-7, with a weak D call TRBD2 (7 bases). Per the germline V gene, CDR1 is ENHRY and CDR2 is SYGVKD. The CDR3 extends over 13 amino acids. Trimming removed 4 bases from V and 7 bases from J, with 14 bases in between. Here the CDR3 DNA reads TGTGCCATCAGTGGGGGGGGGGCAGGGGAGCAGTACTTC. Protein: CAISGGGAGEQYF.

The J gene is TRBJ1-1, the V gene TRBV15, with D uncertain. The CDR3 is 15 amino acids. Germline V lookup: CDR1 LNHNV, CDR2 YYDKDF (reference sequence). V was shortened by 0 bases and J by 0 bases, with 8 bases between the two germline ends. As DNA, the CDR3 is TGTGCCACCAGCAGAGACCCGGGGATGAACACTGAAGCTTTCTTT. Translated: CATSRDPGMNTEAFF.

This clonotype was seen repeatedly, ten times or more. The V gene is TRBV7-2, the J gene TRBJ1-5, with 8 bases matching TRBD1. This CDR3 comprises 14 residues. Germline trimming cut 2 bases from V and 5 bases from J; bases unmatched to any gene: 2. The germline CDR1 and CDR2 sequences are SGHTA and FQGNSA. As DNA, the CDR3 is TGTGCCAGCAGCTTAAAGACAGGGGATCAGCCCCAGCATTTT. As protein: CASSLKTGDQPQHF.

This clonotype was observed a single time. The V gene is TRBV4-3, the J gene TRBJ2-7; 9 nucleotides line up with TRBD1. The CDR3 is 15 residues long. V dropped 1 base and J dropped 4; count of bases not matched to a gene: 5. Germline values: CDR1 LGHNA, CDR2 YSLEER. The CDR3 loop reads CASSQATGGGYEQYF. CDR3 sequence (DNA): TGCGCCAGCAGCCAAGCTACAGGGGGCGGATACGAGCAGTACTTC.

This clonotype was recorded many times. The chain has TRBV5-1 and TRBJ1-1; 7 bases are shared with TRBD1. Germline CDR1 and CDR2: SGHRS and YFSETQ. The CDR3 loop spans 16 amino acids. V dropped 2 bases and J dropped 6; count of bases not matched to a gene: 13. This chain's CDR3 is CASSLVQGDGSPEAFF. The CDR3 coding sequence is TGCGCCAGCAGCTTAGTCCAGGGGGACGGATCACCTGAAGCTTTCTTT.

This chain joins TRBV12-3 or TRBV12-4 and TRBJ1-2; D is possibly TRBD1 (6 bases). This CDR3 comprises 13 residues. Trimming removed 5 bases at V and 3 bases at J, with 10 bases between. DNA of the CDR3: TGTGCCAGCAGTCCCAGGGGCGACTATGGCTACACCTTC. It is translated as CASSPRGDYGYTF.

This clonotype was counted at least ten times. The rearrangement joins TRBV6-1 to TRBJ1-5, with a possible D match to TRBD1 (6 bases). Trimming left V 4 bases short and J 0 bases short, with 7 bases between. CDR3 length equals 14 residues. Germline V gene data show CDR1 as MNHNS and CDR2 as SASEGT. CDR3 coding DNA: TGTGCCAGCAGTGGACAGGTTAGCAATCAGCCCCAGCATTTT. It yields the protein CASSGQVSNQPQHF.

The table lists this clonotype with many counts. The chain employs TRBV29-1 and TRBJ2-5; TRBD1 matches 8 bases. After removal of 6 bases from V and 2 bases from J, the junction contained 11 bases not matched to a gene. The CDR3 spans 15 residues. Germline CDR1 reads SQVTM; CDR2 reads ANQGSEA. CDR3 bases: TGCAGCGTACAAGGAGGACAGGGCGTACAAGAGACCCAGTACTTC. This translates into CSVQGGQGVQETQYF.

This clonotype was recorded many times. This rearrangement joins TRBV9 to TRBJ1-2, with 7 bases identical to TRBD1. Looked up from germline, CDR1 is SGDLS and CDR2 is YYNGEE. Trimming removed 0 bases from V and 5 bases from J; junction bases left unmatched: 10. This CDR3 region has 16 residues. This chain's CDR3 is CASSVATEGAHYGYTF. The CDR3 DNA is TGTGCCAGCAGCGTAGCTACCGAGGGGGCGCATTATGGCTACACCTTC.

Ten or more counts support this clonotype. CDR3 protein: CASSAQPGGRNGGPQHF. CDR3 nucleotide sequence: TGTGCCAGTAGTGCACAGCCCGGGGGACGCAATGGGGGGCCCCAGCATTTT. The chain couples TRBV19 to TRBJ1-5; a weak D match, TRBD1 (5 bases). Trimming left V 5 bases short and J 9 bases short, with 26 bases between. CDR3 length equals 17 residues. Looked up from germline, CDR1 is LNHDA and CDR2 is SQIVND (reference sequence).

This clonotype was seen at least ten times. The rearrangement links TRBV7-2 to TRBJ2-7; perhaps TRBD1 as D (5 bases). The CDR3 length is 14 residues. CDR1 is SGHTA and CDR2 is FQGNSA in the germline V gene. V was clipped by 5 bases and J by 0 bases, with 11 bases between them. This chain's CDR3 is CASSPAGLSYEQYF. For the CDR3, the DNA is TGTGCCAGCAGCCCAGCAGGGCTCTCCTACGAGCAGTACTTC. The whole variable domain, remainder taken from reference TRBV7-2 and TRBJ2-7, is GAGVSQSPSNKVTEKGKDVELRCDPISGHTALYWYRQSLGQGLEFLIYFQGNSAPDKSGLPSDRFSAERTGGSVSTLTIQRTQQEDSAVYLCASSPAGLSYEQYFGPGTRLTVT.

This clonotype was seen at least ten times. The CDR3 DNA sequence: TGTGCCAGCAGCTTATTGGAGGGGGCGCGCGAGCAGTACTTC. Translating gives CASSLLEGAREQYF. The chain is built from TRBV7-2 and TRBJ2-7; D possibly corresponds to TRBD1 (7 bases). The CDR3 covers 14 residues. Deletions cut 2 bases from V and 6 bases from J, with 14 bases between. In germline, CDR1 is SGHTA, CDR2 FQGNSA.

In its sample, this clonotype was seen many times. V gene TRBV20-1 combines with J gene TRBJ1-2, with D possibly matching TRBD1 (5 bases). Trimming removed 1 base from V and 3 bases from J, with 12 bases in between. This CDR3 comprises 14 residues. Germline V gene lookup returns CDR1 DFQATT and CDR2 SNEGSKA (reference sequence). CDR3 in amino acids: CSARVRDKDYGYTF. The CDR3 coding sequence is TGCAGTGCTAGAGTCAGGGATAAGGACTATGGCTACACCTTC.

This clonotype was recorded at least ten times. This chain uses TRBV11-2 with TRBJ2-7; D remains ambiguous. Trimming stripped 6 bases from V and 4 bases from J, with 19 bases between. CDR1 and CDR2 (germline): SGHAT, FQNNGV. This CDR3 has 15 residues. CDR3 in DNA: TGTGCCAGCAGAGAACTGGGTGGGGTTGTATACGAGCAGTACTTC. It yields the protein CASRELGGVVYEQYF.

This clonotype came up many times. The genes are TRBV27 and TRBJ2-7, with D perhaps matching TRBD1 (6 bases). CDR1 is MNHEY, CDR2 SMNVEV, per germline (reference sequence). The CDR3 covers 14 residues. V was shortened by 6 bases and J by 7 bases, with 19 bases between the two germline ends. CDR3 residues: CASRGPQGAREQYF. The CDR3 DNA reads as TGTGCCAGCAGGGGGCCACAGGGAGCGAGAGAGCAGTACTTC.

The chain joins TRBV6-5 to TRBJ2-7; a possible D gene is TRBD1 (5 bases). Per germline, CDR1 MNHEY and CDR2 SVGAGI. The CDR3 has 16 residues. The ends were cut back, 4 bases at V and 2 bases at J, with 18 bases in the middle. CDR3: CASSLRGAMSAYEQYF. For the CDR3, the DNA is TGTGCCAGCAGTTTACGTGGGGCTATGTCGGCCTACGAGCAGTACTTC.

The table lists this clonotype with many counts. CDR3 region: CSASPVAPSFDEQYF. CDR3 DNA: TGCAGTGCGTCGCCTGTGGCACCCTCTTTTGACGAGCAGTACTTC. The chain couples TRBV20-1 to TRBJ2-7; D unclear. Germline V gene data show CDR1 as DFQATT and CDR2 as SNEGSKA (reference sequence). V was clipped by 6 bases and J by 5 bases, with 23 bases between them. CDR3 length equals 15 residues.

This clonotype was counted many times. The chain couples TRBV9 to TRBJ2-3; D perhaps matches TRBD2 (6 bases). Between the trimmed V and J ends, which lost 2 bases and 4 bases, there was a span of 14 bases. Germline CDR1 reads SGDLS; CDR2 reads YYNGEE. This CDR3 comprises 15 residues. CDR3 nucleotides: TGTGCCAGCAGCGTTACCAGCGGAGGGGCAGATACGCAGTATTTT. It encodes CASSVTSGGADTQYF.

This clonotype was counted at least ten times. V usage is TRBV7-9 and J usage is TRBJ2-7, with 10 bases that match TRBD1. This CDR3 is built from 14 residues. J was trimmed by 6 bases and V by 8 bases; bases with no gene match: 10. The germline V gene has CDR1 SEHNR and CDR2 FQNEAQ (reference sequence). This CDR3 is CASAPGTGESEQYF. The CDR3 DNA is TGTGCCAGCGCACCCGGGACAGGGGAGTCCGAGCAGTACTTC. Full variable domain (missing parts from reference TRBV7-9 and TRBJ2-7): DTGVSQNPRHKITKRGQNVTFRCDPISEHNRLYWYRQTLGQGPEFLTYFQNEAQLEKSRLLSDRFSAERPKGSFSTLEIQRTEQGDSAMYLCASAPGTGESEQYFGPGTRLTVT.